This entry lists 30 T cell receptor beta chains sequenced from one sample in a study of radiation and T cells in renal cell carcinoma (dated by TCRdb to 2018 to 2020). What the time point label conveys for this sample: baseline pretreatment blood. Per the publication, the treatment or condition label means: 15 Gy SBRT to primary tumor, nephrectomy 4 weeks later. The method behind the library was the immunoSEQ multiplex PCR assay. As stored in TCRdb, this immuneACCESS dataset retains in-frame rearrangements with V and J assigned. A fraction of the clones does not appear; measured against another copy, unresolved V genes explain less than half of the discrepancy, and the remainder lacks a known reason. This sample is represented by roughly 120,000 clones; about four fifths of them were singletons. Of the sample, around 3% is held by the ten largest clones. The source was blood, collected from a patient whose treatment included radiotherapy and nephrectomy. The receptors were sampled from a woman aged 55-75 years with renal cell carcinoma.

This chain joins TRBV7-9 and TRBJ2-7; 9 bases are shared with TRBD2. The ends lost 1 base at V and 0 bases at J; junction bases unmatched: 7. CDR3 length equals 17 residues. Germline V gene data show CDR1 as SEHNR and CDR2 as FQNEAQ (reference sequence). The CDR3, as DNA: TGTGCCAGCAGCTTAGACACTAGCGGGTTTAGCTCCTACGAGCAGTACTTC. Its translation: CASSLDTSGFSSYEQYF.

This chain joins TRBV7-9 and TRBJ1-2; 10 bases match TRBD1. V lost 11 bases to trimming and J lost 4 bases; unmatched junction nucleotides: 10. This CDR3 region has 14 residues. In germline, CDR1 is SEHNR, CDR2 FQNEAQ (reference sequence). CDR3 coding DNA: TGTGCCTCCAATACGGGACAGGGGACCTATGGCTACACCTTC. It codes for CASNTGQGTYGYTF.

V usage is TRBV9 and J usage is TRBJ1-1; D is ambiguous. This CDR3 spans 13 amino acids. V shed 2 bases and J shed 4 bases, with 9 bases lying between them. Germline V gene sequence: CDR1 SGDLS, CDR2 YYNGEE. CDR3 loop: CASSVGTPTEAFF. The CDR3 bases are TGTGCCAGCAGCGTGGGTACGCCCACTGAAGCTTTCTTT.

This rearrangement joins TRBV4-1 to TRBJ1-2, with 8 nucleotides matching TRBD1. The CDR3 is 13 residues long. The trim removed 7 bases at V and 7 bases at J, leaving 8 bases unmatched. Per the germline V gene, CDR1 is MGHRA and CDR2 is YSYEKL. CDR3 sequence reads: CASNPGGGSGYTF. For the CDR3, the DNA is TGCGCCAGCAACCCAGGGGGCGGGAGTGGCTACACCTTC.

V is TRBV7-9 and J is TRBJ2-6; D perhaps matches TRBD2 (6 bases). The CDR3 is made up of 19 amino acids. CDR1 is SEHNR and CDR2 is FQNEAQ in the germline V gene (reference sequence). The germline V and J ends were trimmed by 5 bases and 0 bases, with 20 bases remaining between them. CDR3 amino acids: CASSRATGTGDSGANVLTF. CDR3 bases: TGTGCCAGCAGCCGGGCTACCGGGACGGGAGACTCTGGGGCCAACGTCCTGACTTTC.

The V and J genes are TRBV4-1 and TRBJ2-7; D unclear. Germline CDR1 is MGHRA and CDR2 is YSYEKL. Between the trimmed V and J ends, which lost 3 bases and 0 bases, there was a span of 9 bases. This CDR3 has 14 amino acids. This CDR3 reads CASSQQELSYEQYF. Written as DNA, the CDR3 is TGCGCCAGCAGCCAGCAGGAGCTCTCCTACGAGCAGTACTTC.

This clone was detected once. A much larger clone lies one base from this, so it may be a read error. Distinct nucleotide sequences in the sample also encode this CDR3. The chain combines TRBV13 with TRBJ1-1, with D unresolved. This CDR3 is 14 amino acids long. With 0 bases removed from V and 4 bases from J, the gap between germline ends came to 9 bases. Germline V CDR1 and CDR2: PRHDT, FYEKMQ (reference sequence). CDR3 protein: CASSLGGRPTEAFF. The CDR3 DNA is TGTGCCAGCAGCTTAGGTGGCAGGCCCACTGAAGCTTTCTTT. The variable domain in full, with the rest retrieved from reference TRBV13 and TRBJ1-1, is AAGVIQSPRHLIKEKRETATLKCYPIPRHDTVYWYQQGPGQDPQFLISFYEKMQSDKGSIPDRFSAQQFSDYHSELNMSSLELGDSALYFCASSLGGRPTEAFFGQGTRLTVV.

CDR3 amino acids: CASSTGTGARPQHF. The CDR3, as DNA: TGTGCCAGTAGTACCGGGACAGGGGCAAGGCCCCAGCATTTT. This chain uses TRBV19 with TRBJ1-5; 10 bases agree with TRBD1. The CDR3 is made up of 14 amino acids. V dropped 4 bases and J dropped 9; count of bases not matched to a gene: 6. Germline values: CDR1 LNHDA, CDR2 SQIVND (reference sequence).

This clone showed up just a few times. The chain links TRBV7-3 to TRBJ2-1; D is uncertain. CDR1 is SGHTA and CDR2 is FQGTGA in the germline V gene. The V end was cut by 2 bases, the J end by 4 bases, with 6 bases between. The CDR3 contains 13 residues. The CDR3 region is CASSLVQYNEQFF. CDR3 nucleotides: TGTGCCAGCAGCTTAGTCCAGTACAATGAGCAGTTCTTC.

The chain uses TRBV5-1 and TRBJ1-2; the D gene is possibly TRBD1 (6 bases). Germline V CDR1 and CDR2: SGHRS, YFSETQ. This CDR3 comprises 12 residues. Trimming stripped 0 bases from V and 12 bases from J, with 12 bases between. For the CDR3, the DNA is TGCGCCAGCAGCTTGGAAACAGGGCGGGACACCTTC. Its translation is CASSLETGRDTF.

The chain couples TRBV28 to TRBJ1-2; possibly TRBD1 for D (6 bases). CDR1 is MDHEN and CDR2 is SYDVKM in the germline V gene. This CDR3 comprises 15 residues. V shed 8 bases and J shed 6 bases, with 22 bases lying between them. The CDR3 is CASSLGGQGRDGYTF. CDR3 in DNA: TGTGCCAGCTCCTTAGGGGGGCAGGGGAGAGATGGCTACACCTTC.

The chain uses TRBV6-1 and TRBJ1-4, with a weak D call TRBD1 (5 bases). The ends were cut back, 6 bases at V and 4 bases at J, with 9 bases in the middle. The CDR3 contains 13 residues. Looked up from germline, CDR1 is MNHNS and CDR2 is SASEGT. This CDR3 reads CASSRGDNEKLFF. The CDR3 region has the DNA TGTGCCAGCAGCCGGGGGGATAATGAAAAACTGTTTTTT.

The rearrangement links TRBV11-2 to TRBJ2-5; D is unclear. Germline V gives CDR1 SGHAT, CDR2 FQNNGV. V lost 0 bases and J 1 base, leaving 9 bases between the germline ends. The CDR3 covers 15 residues. The CDR3 region is CASSLDKVTQETQYF. DNA for the CDR3: TGTGCCAGCAGCTTAGATAAGGTGACCCAAGAGACCCAGTACTTC.

The V gene is TRBV7-2, the J gene TRBJ1-5, with 8 nucleotides matching TRBD1. Germline V gene sequence: CDR1 SGHTA, CDR2 FQGNSA. The CDR3 totals 14 residues. The junction had 2 bases not matched to a gene; V was cut back by 5 bases and J by 2 bases. The CDR3 region is CASSATGGNQPQHF. The CDR3 DNA is TGTGCCAGCAGCGCGACAGGGGGCAATCAGCCCCAGCATTTT.

This rearrangement joins TRBV7-2 to TRBJ2-3; D perhaps matches TRBD1 (5 bases). Germline V lookup: CDR1 SGHTA, CDR2 FQGNSA. V lost 4 bases and J lost 2, with 10 bases in between. This CDR3 is built from 14 residues. CDR3 in amino acids: CASSWAGYTDTQYF. The CDR3 DNA reads TGTGCCAGCAGCTGGGCAGGGTACACAGATACGCAGTATTTT.

This clone showed up just a few times. The chain uses TRBV18 and TRBJ2-7, with D uncertain. V shed 5 bases and J shed 6 bases, with 11 bases lying between them. Germline-derived CDR1 and CDR2 are KGHSH and LQKENI. The CDR3 is made up of 12 amino acids. The CDR3: CASSAAASEQYF. The CDR3 nucleotides read TGTGCCAGCTCAGCCGCTGCTTCCGAGCAGTACTTC.

The V and J genes are TRBV7-9 and TRBJ2-7, with 11 bases fitting TRBD1. CDR1 and CDR2 from the germline V gene are SEHNR and FQNEAQ (reference sequence). J gave up 2 bases and V 5 bases, and 5 bases lay outside the gene matches. The CDR3 covers 15 residues. CDR3 loop: CASSPQGQGAYEQYF. The DNA for the CDR3 is TGTGCCAGCAGCCCCCAGGGACAGGGGGCCTACGAGCAGTACTTC.

This clone was seen more than once but under ten times. The rearrangement joins TRBV5-5 to TRBJ1-4, with D perhaps TRBD1 (5 bases). CDR3 length: 17 residues. Germline CDR1 reads SGHKS; CDR2 reads YYEKEE (reference sequence). With 2 bases removed from V and 0 bases from J, the gap between germline ends came to 14 bases. CDR3 protein: CASSLVGRGATNEKLFF. Written as DNA, the CDR3 is TGTGCCAGCAGCTTAGTAGGGAGGGGCGCAACTAATGAAAAACTGTTTTTT. The whole variable domain, remainder taken from reference TRBV5-5 and TRBJ1-4, is DAGVTQSPTHLIKTRGQQVTLRCSPISGHKSVSWYQQVLGQGPQFIFQYYEKEERGRGNFPDRFSARQFPNYSSELNVNALLLGDSALYLCASSLVGRGATNEKLFFGSGTQLSVL.

The CDR3 nucleotides are TGTGCCAGCAGCTTCGAACGAAACACCATATATTTT. Translated: CASSFERNTIYF. The genes are TRBV11-2 and TRBJ1-3, with D unclear. With 3 bases removed from V and 5 bases from J, the gap between germline ends came to 5 bases. The CDR3 is made up of 12 amino acids. CDR1 is SGHAT and CDR2 is FQNNGV in the germline V gene.

This clone occurred a few times. The chain links TRBV7-2 to TRBJ2-1; 10 bases match TRBD2. Trimming removed 3 bases from V and 9 bases from J; junction bases left unmatched: 8. CDR1 is SGHTA, CDR2 FQGNSA, per germline. The CDR3 totals 15 residues. CDR3 protein: CASSFQRGGRSEQFF. In DNA form, the CDR3 reads TGTGCCAGCAGCTTTCAGCGGGGGGGCCGAAGTGAGCAGTTCTTC.

The chain carries TRBV7-2 and TRBJ1-1; D is ambiguous. The CDR3 runs 14 residues. Trimming took off 1 base at V and 3 bases at J, with 9 bases between the two ends. Germline values: CDR1 SGHTA, CDR2 FQGNSA. CDR3 sequence: CASSLVSKDTEAFF. The CDR3 DNA reads TGTGCCAGCAGCTTAGTCTCCAAGGACACTGAAGCTTTCTTT.

The V call is TRBV10-3, the J call TRBJ1-2; 7 nucleotides line up with TRBD1. Trimming at V came to 8 bases and at J to 4 bases, leaving 7 bases not matched to a gene. In germline, CDR1 is ENHRY, CDR2 SYGVKD. CDR3 length equals 13 residues. CDR3 sequence: CAIWTGDFYGYTF. The CDR3 region has the DNA TGTGCCATCTGGACAGGCGACTTCTATGGCTACACCTTC.

In this sample, this clone turned up once. The CDR3 loop reads CASSLAGVDDEQFF. CDR3 sequence (DNA): TGTGCCAGCAGCTTAGCGGGGGTAGATGATGAGCAGTTCTTC. The rearrangement uses TRBV7-3 and TRBJ2-1; 7 bases line up with TRBD2. This CDR3 region has 14 residues. After removal of 2 bases from V and 8 bases from J, the junction contained 6 bases not matched to a gene. Germline values: CDR1 SGHTA, CDR2 FQGTGA. Full variable domain (remainder filled in from reference TRBV7-3 and TRBJ2-1): GAGVSQTPSNKVTEKGKYVELRCDPISGHTALYWYRQSLGQGPEFLIYFQGTGAADDSGLPNDRFFAVRPEGSVSTLKIQRTERGDSAVYLCASSLAGVDDEQFFGPGTRLTVL.

The rearrangement joins TRBV11-2 to TRBJ2-4; unclear D gene. V was pared by 4 bases and J by 1 base, with 17 bases between. This CDR3 has 17 residues. From germline, CDR1 is SGHAT and CDR2 FQNNGV. The CDR3 DNA reads TGTGCCAGCAGCTGTGGTCCGCGGTGTGGGGCCAAAAACATTCAGTACTTC. Protein product: CASSCGPRCGAKNIQYF.

This clone showed up just once. The chain employs TRBV5-1 and TRBJ2-3; 7 bases are a match to TRBD1. This CDR3 spans 16 amino acids. Germline-derived CDR1 and CDR2 are SGHRS and YFSETQ. Trimming at V came to 3 bases and at J to 6 bases, leaving 13 bases not matched to a gene. The CDR3 DNA is TGCGCCAGCAGCTACGGACAGGCCGAAGGTTGGGATACGCAGTATTTT. It is translated as CASSYGQAEGWDTQYF.

With respect to this clone: The junction departs from the called germline gene at one end, perhaps through a read error. The chain couples TRBV5-4 to TRBJ2-1; 8 nucleotides line up with TRBD2. This CDR3 contains 14 residues. Germline V CDR1 and CDR2: SGHNT, YYREEE (reference sequence). CDR3 loop: CACSTGLGGGEQFF. The CDR3 coding sequence is TGTGCCTGCAGCACGGGACTAGGGGGAGGTGAGCAGTTCTTC.

This chain links TRBV6-1 with TRBJ2-7; D not certain. Germline V gives CDR1 MNHNS, CDR2 SASEGT. The V end lost 7 bases, the J end lost 2 bases, and 9 bases lay between the germline ends. The CDR3 runs 12 residues. For the CDR3, the DNA is TGTGCCAGCACCCCACTGACCTACGAGCAGTACTTC. Protein sequence: CASTPLTYEQYF.

This chain joins TRBV7-2 and TRBJ2-7, with TRBD2 matching over 10 bases. Germline V gene lookup returns CDR1 SGHTA and CDR2 FQGNSA. This CDR3 contains 13 residues. Unmatched junction bases numbered 4, after V lost 3 bases and J lost 8 bases. The CDR3 region has the DNA TGTGCCAGCAGCTTCGGGACTAGCGAAAAGCAGTACTTC. Protein sequence: CASSFGTSEKQYF.

The chain joins TRBV29-1 to TRBJ1-1, with D possibly being TRBD1 (6 bases). Germline CDR1 and CDR2: SQVTM and ANQGSEA. V lost 6 bases and J lost 3, with 8 bases in between. The CDR3 loop spans 11 amino acids. The CDR3 region has the DNA TGCAGCGTGGACAGTGACACTGAAGCTTTCTTT. This gives the protein CSVDSDTEAFF.

The count of this clone is one. This rearrangement joins TRBV13 to TRBJ1-1; possible D gene TRBD1, 5 bases. The ends were cut back, 5 bases at V and 0 bases at J, with 10 bases in the middle. This CDR3 is 14 amino acids long. The germline gives CDR1 PRHDT, CDR2 FYEKMQ (reference sequence). CDR3 loop: CASSGRVMNTEAFF. As DNA, the CDR3 is TGTGCCAGCAGCGGCAGGGTGATGAACACTGAAGCTTTCTTT.